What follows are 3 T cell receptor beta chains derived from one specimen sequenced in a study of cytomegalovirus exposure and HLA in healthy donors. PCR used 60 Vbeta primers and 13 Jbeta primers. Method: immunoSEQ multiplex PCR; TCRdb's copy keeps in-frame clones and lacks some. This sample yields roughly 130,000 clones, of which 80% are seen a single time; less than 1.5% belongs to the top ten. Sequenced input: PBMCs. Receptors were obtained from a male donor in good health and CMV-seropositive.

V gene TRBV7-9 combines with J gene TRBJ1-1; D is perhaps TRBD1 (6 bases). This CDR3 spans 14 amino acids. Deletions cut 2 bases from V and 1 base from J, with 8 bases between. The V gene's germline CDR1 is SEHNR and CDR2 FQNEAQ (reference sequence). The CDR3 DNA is TGTGCCAGCAGCTTAACAGGGAAGAACACTGAAGCTTTCTTT. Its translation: CASSLTGKNTEAFF.

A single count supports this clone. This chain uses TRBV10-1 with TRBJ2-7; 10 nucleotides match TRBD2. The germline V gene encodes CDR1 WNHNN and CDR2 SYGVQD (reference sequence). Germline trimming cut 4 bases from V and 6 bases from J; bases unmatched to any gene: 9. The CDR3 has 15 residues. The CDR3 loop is CASSGRLAGGCEQYF. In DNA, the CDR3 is TGCGCCAGCAGTGGCCGATTAGCGGGAGGTTGCGAGCAGTACTTC.

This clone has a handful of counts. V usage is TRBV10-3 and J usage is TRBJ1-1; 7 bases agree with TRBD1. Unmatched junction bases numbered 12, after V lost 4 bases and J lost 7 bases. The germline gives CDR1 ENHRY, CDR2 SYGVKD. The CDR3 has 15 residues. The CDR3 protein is CAISASTGAGNEAFF. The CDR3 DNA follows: TGTGCCATCAGTGCATCAACAGGGGCTGGGAATGAAGCTTTCTTT.